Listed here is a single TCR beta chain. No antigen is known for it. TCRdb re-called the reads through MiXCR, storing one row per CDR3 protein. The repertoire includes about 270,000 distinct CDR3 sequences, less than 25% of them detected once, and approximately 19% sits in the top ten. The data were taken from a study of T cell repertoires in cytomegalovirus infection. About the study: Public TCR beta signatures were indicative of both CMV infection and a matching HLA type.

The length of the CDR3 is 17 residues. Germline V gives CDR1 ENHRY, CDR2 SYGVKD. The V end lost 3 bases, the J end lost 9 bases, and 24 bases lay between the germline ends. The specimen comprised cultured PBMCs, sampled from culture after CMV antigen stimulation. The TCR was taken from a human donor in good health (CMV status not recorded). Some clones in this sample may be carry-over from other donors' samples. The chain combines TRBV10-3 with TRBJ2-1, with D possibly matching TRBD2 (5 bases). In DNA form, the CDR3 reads TGTGCCATCAGTGAAGAACGAGGGCTAGCTCTCCCAATTGAGCAGTTCTTC. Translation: CAISEERGLALPIEQFF.